Listed below are T cell receptor beta chains from one sample, sequenced in a study of blood T cell repertoires in COVID-19. The data were produced by immunoSEQ multiplex PCR, yet TCRdb's version contains in-frame clones alone and is incomplete. Of about 270,000 clones in the sample, 88% were seen once. The specimen sequenced was PBMCs or T cells enriched from blood (not recorded which). These receptors were obtained from an older woman in a cohort exposed to, infected with or recovered from COVID-19 (not recorded which). Each CDR3 is given with its conserved first and last residue.

CDR3aa: CASSTPRTSHVF
v_gene: TRBV7-9

CDR3aa: CASSRASGGAETQYF
v_gene: TRBV19

CDR3aa: CASSLAAGQGLSGANVLTF
v_gene: TRBV27

CDR3aa: CASSLSAGTGGSGGYTF
v_gene: TRBV7-2

CDR3aa: CASSLEGWEQFF
v_gene: TRBV28

CDR3aa: CASSQSDRQNTEAFF
v_gene: TRBV3-1/TRBV3-2

CDR3aa: CASSQVQQGPSGANVLTF
v_gene: TRBV4-2

CDR3aa: CASSPGTGGTQETQYF
v_gene: TRBV18

CDR3aa: CATSRGWAGYGYTF
v_gene: TRBV15

CDR3aa: CASRSVGSTEAFF
v_gene: TRBV11-2

CDR3aa: CASSKRDTQYF
v_gene: TRBV12-3/TRBV12-4

CDR3aa: CASSPWTSGRGWLEDTQYF
v_gene: TRBV7-2

CDR3aa: CASARVEQYF
v_gene: TRBV6-5

CDR3aa: CASQQGTGRTDTQYF
v_gene: TRBV5-1

CDR3aa: CASSRTGDYDGYTF
v_gene: TRBV21-1

CDR3aa: CASSKPRTGAYEQYF
v_gene: TRBV28

CDR3aa: CASSLTGPGYGYTF
v_gene: TRBV19

CDR3aa: CASSLELAGVNEQFF
v_gene: TRBV5-8

CDR3aa: CASSLGQGKAYEQYF
v_gene: TRBV5-1

CDR3aa: CASSFWQDNSPLHF
v_gene: TRBV27

CDR3aa: CASCREDCTEAFF
v_gene: TRBV27

CDR3aa: CASSAYRGYGYTF
v_gene: TRBV2

CDR3aa: CASTRDRGPPGYGYTF
v_gene: TRBV23-1

CDR3aa: CASSPAMYQETQYF
v_gene: TRBV7-8

CDR3aa: CASSQDRGGTNSYEQYF
v_gene: TRBV4-3

CDR3aa: CASTLGGGGGTEAFF
v_gene: TRBV28

CDR3aa: CSVKTGSTATEAFF
v_gene: TRBV29-1

CDR3aa: CASSESRTYNEQFF
v_gene: TRBV10-2

CDR3aa: CASSATSPHTGELFF
v_gene: TRBV9

CDR3aa: CASSLGLAGLSYEQYF
v_gene: TRBV7-2

CDR3aa: CASSNRDRGLNNQPQHF
v_gene: TRBV27

CDR3aa: CASKGHSDEKLFF
v_gene: TRBV19

CDR3aa: CASSTPSGSTDTQYF
v_gene: TRBV19

CDR3aa: CASSHGTGEQYF
v_gene: TRBV4-1

CDR3aa: CASSTEPSSYEQYF
v_gene: TRBV5-1

CDR3aa: CASSSDRSAQGDTEAFF
v_gene: TRBV13